This record concerns one T cell receptor beta chain sequence. Its target is unknown. The PCR was carried out with 60 Vbeta primers and 13 Jbeta primers. Profiling relied on immunoSEQ multiplex PCR, and the TCRdb table lists in-frame clones only, not all of them. Of 95,000 to 150,000 clones in the sample, about 79% were seen once. The data are from a study of cytomegalovirus exposure and HLA in healthy donors. About the study: Within an early data release were roughly 90 million unique TCRs drawn from HLA-typed donors. Study results and caveats: V segments that were indistinguishable, TRBV6-2 and TRBV6-3 among them, were omitted from analysis. Using a false discovery rate of 0.05, a later analysis showed that approximately 18,000 TCR beta sequences were associated with HLA alleles. Altogether, 160 or so TCR beta chains were recorded as cytomegalovirus-associated.

The V gene's germline CDR1 is SNHLY and CDR2 FYNNEI. The CDR3 consists of 14 residues. V lost 3 bases and J lost 8, with 13 bases in between. Sequencing was done on a sample of PBMCs. The rearrangement links TRBV2 to TRBJ1-4; no reliable D call. The sequence was collected from a middle-aged man in good health and CMV-seronegative. CDR3 sequence reads: CASSDAGSREKLFF. The CDR3 DNA follows: TGTGCCAGCAGTGATGCGGGGTCGAGAGAAAAACTGTTTTTT.